This T cell receptor beta chain was retrieved from a study of cytomegalovirus exposure and HLA in healthy donors (dated by TCRdb to 2016 to 2017). Background for the entire study: The roughly 650 repertoires of the first cohort and the approximately 110 validation repertoires were produced on the same platform, according to a later analysis. The study aimed to test whether signatures of past pathogen exposure could be identified by cataloging public T cell receptors. To predict cytomegalovirus infection status, the study brought together high-throughput TCR immunosequencing, statistical association of individual TCRs with disease status, and machine learning. Besides the first cohort of some 670 subjects, a separate validation cohort made up of over 100 different subjects was used. The paper's findings and limits, for the study overall: Of the cluster scores, 94% were above 0 in a later analysis, which found that TCRs clustered in the first cohort also tended to co-occur in the 110 or so validation repertoires. The authors suggested that the approach could potentially be extended to other disease states and immunological phenotypes. The study gave a list of about 150 TCR beta chains associated with cytomegalovirus. In vitro tests confirmed that a few of the cytomegalovirus-associated TCR beta chains recognize cytomegalovirus antigens. All 120 or so repertoires were used to score co-occurrence in the validation cohort in a later analysis, because that analysis had no HLA typing for the cohort. Most TCR sequences were observed very rarely across donors, whereas some public TCRs were present in many individuals. The classifier was reported to diagnose cytomegalovirus status with high specificity and sensitivity in both the original and validation cohorts.

Details on this clone: Its antigen has not been determined. Base qualities are missing; no much larger clone stands one base away.

Donors formed part of the validation cohort, which comprised 120 subjects and was distinct from the first cohort of under 800 subjects. The method was the immunoSEQ multiplex PCR assay. From the authors' description of their analysis: A statistical classification framework was built to diagnose cytomegalovirus status from the catalog of TCR beta chain sequences. Here the immuneACCESS table is served through TCRdb, limited to in-frame sequences with V and J called. Missing clones are a known gap in these copies; in checked studies unresolved V genes cover under half, and the rest lacks a known reason. The V and J calls and clone size are taken from that table; D and trimming were inferred from the DNA. The sample yields under 150,000 clones; about 90% were counted once. 6.5% to 8.5% of the sample belongs to the ten largest clones. Sequencing input: PBMCs. The receptor was isolated from a young woman in good health and CMV-seropositive.

At the DNA level, the sequence is TGTGCCATCAGTGAGAGGATGAGCGGGGGGGCGGTTAGAGAAGAGACCCAGTACTTC. Its translation is CAISERMSGGAVREETQYF. Recombination connected TRBV10-3 to TRBJ2-5; 10 central nucleotides agree with TRBD2. As encoded in the germline V gene, CDR1 is ENHRY while CDR2 is SYGVKD. The germline V and J ends show losses of 2 bases and 3 bases respectively, and no gene match explains 15 bases of the junction. Reading from cysteine to phenylalanine, the CDR3 counts 19 amino acids. Only the CDR3 portion is preserved as DNA: 57 bases, with reading frame beginning at the first base.